A selection of T cell receptor beta chains follows, all from one sample in a study of blood T cells in healthy people across ages. TCRdb called the 5' RACE reads again in MiXCR, with one record for every CDR3 protein. This table holds around 1,800,000 distinct CDR3 sequences, roughly two fifths found once. The sample was blood. These receptor sequences come from a human donor in good health. Each CDR3 is given without its conserved first and last residue. A D gene is named only where the DNA matches it firmly.

J: TRBJ2-1
D: TRBD1
V: TRBV6-2/TRBV6-3
CDR3: ASSYATGTGQSYNEQF

J: TRBJ2-2
D: -
V: TRBV7-2
CDR3: ASSLLRSPGELF

J: TRBJ2-7
D: TRBD2
V: TRBV15
CDR3: ATSSGLHSGGVYEQY

J: TRBJ2-6
D: -
V: TRBV5-1
CDR3: ASSYISGANVLT

J: TRBJ1-1
D: -
V: TRBV12-3/TRBV12-4
CDR3: ASSLGNAEAF

J: TRBJ2-2
D: -
V: TRBV7-7
CDR3: ASSLALEGTGELF

J: TRBJ2-5
D: -
V: TRBV27
CDR3: ASSLSISPWDSEQY

J: TRBJ2-7
D: TRBD1
V: TRBV3-1
CDR3: ASSQVGTESKWVYEQY

J: TRBJ2-7
D: TRBD2
V: TRBV29-1
CDR3: SALAGVSSYEQY

J: TRBJ2-1
D: -
V: TRBV7-2
CDR3: ASSLRGRGGGETQF

J: TRBJ2-5
D: -
V: TRBV2
CDR3: ASSEWAQETQY

J: TRBJ2-3
D: -
V: TRBV27
CDR3: ASSLYYRASTDTQY

J: TRBJ2-3
D: TRBD1
V: TRBV20-1
CDR3: SAPGQSTDTQY

J: TRBJ2-5
D: -
V: TRBV15
CDR3: ATSRDLGAGETQY

J: -
D: TRBD2
V: TRBV20-1
CDR3: SAGRTSGYEQY

J: TRBJ2-4
D: TRBD2
V: TRBV10-3
CDR3: AISEPLAGAFGAKNIQY

J: TRBJ2-4
D: TRBD2
V: TRBV7-2
CDR3: ASSFPGGAVETQD

J: TRBJ2-5
D: TRBD1
V: TRBV27
CDR3: ASSFQGAGETQY

J: TRBJ2-3
D: -
V: TRBV25-1
CDR3: ASSKREAGTDTQY

J: TRBJ2-3
D: -
V: TRBV28
CDR3: ASSAATTQAGTQY

J: TRBJ2-3
D: -
V: TRBV12-3/TRBV12-4
CDR3: ASRTTVFTDTQY

J: TRBJ1-2
D: -
V: TRBV20-1
CDR3: SATGQLGGYT

J: TRBJ2-4
D: -
V: TRBV29-1
CDR3: SVRVGAWPKNIQY

J: TRBJ2-5
D: -
V: TRBV5-5
CDR3: ASNLVETQY

J: TRBJ2-7
D: TRBD1
V: TRBV7-2
CDR3: ASSLAGQGIHEQY

J: TRBJ2-5
D: -
V: TRBV20-1
CDR3: SAEGGLVQETQY

J: TRBJ1-2
D: TRBD1
V: TRBV3-1
CDR3: ASSQADRGFYGYT

J: TRBJ1-1
D: TRBD1
V: TRBV29-1
CDR3: SVGTGGNTEAF

J: TRBJ1-1
D: -
V: TRBV7-6
CDR3: ASSFGSAGENTEAF

J: TRBJ1-5
D: -
V: TRBV12-3/TRBV12-4
CDR3: ASKLGSNQPQH

J: TRBJ2-1
D: TRBD1
V: TRBV27
CDR3: ASSPLPGQGYNEQF

J: TRBJ2-1
D: -
V: TRBV6-5
CDR3: ASSLEGGFVSEQF

J: TRBJ2-6
D: TRBD1
V: TRBV27
CDR3: ASSLRGSGQGFTGANVLT

J: TRBJ1-2
D: -
V: TRBV18
CDR3: ASLLSGRPGYGYT

J: TRBJ2-5
D: -
V: TRBV12-5
CDR3: ASGFGGSRETQY

J: TRBJ2-7
D: -
V: TRBV20-1
CDR3: SARDVSKGTYEQY

J: TRBJ2-7
D: -
V: TRBV28
CDR3: ASSTTWTDDKYEQY

J: TRBJ2-3
D: TRBD2
V: TRBV7-2
CDR3: ASSPGRAGGITDTQY

J: TRBJ1-2
D: -
V: TRBV5-1
CDR3: ASSIGGGEKDGYT

J: TRBJ2-1
D: -
V: TRBV15
CDR3: ATSRVLRDRYNEQF

J: -
D: TRBD2
V: TRBV3-1
CDR3: ASSLRTGLDLGYEQY

J: -
D: -
V: TRBV15
CDR3: ATSYRQPQETQY

J: TRBJ1-5
D: -
V: TRBV6-5
CDR3: ASSVGGNQPRH